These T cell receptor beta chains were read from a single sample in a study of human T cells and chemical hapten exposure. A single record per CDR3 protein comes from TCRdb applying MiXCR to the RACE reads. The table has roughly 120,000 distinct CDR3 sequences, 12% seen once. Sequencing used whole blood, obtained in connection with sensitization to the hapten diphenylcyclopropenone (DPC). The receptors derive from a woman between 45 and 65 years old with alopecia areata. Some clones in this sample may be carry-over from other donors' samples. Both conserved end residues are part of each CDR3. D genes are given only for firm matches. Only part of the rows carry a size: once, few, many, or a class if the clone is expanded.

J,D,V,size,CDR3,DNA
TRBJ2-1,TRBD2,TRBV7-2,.,CASSIAGVLNEQFF,TGTGCCAGCAGCATAGCGGGAGTTTTAAATGAGCAGTTCTTC
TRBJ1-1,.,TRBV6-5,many,CASSRGFEAFF,TGTGCCAGCAGCCGAGGGTTTGAAGCTTTCTTT
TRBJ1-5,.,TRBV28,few,CASSPLGSYQPQHF,TGTGCCAGCAGTCCGCTAGGCAGTTATCAGCCCCAGCATTTT
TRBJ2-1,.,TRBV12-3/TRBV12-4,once,CASSFRDGTNEQFF,TGTGCCAGCAGTTTCCGGGACGGTACCAATGAGCAGTTCTTC
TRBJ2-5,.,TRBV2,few,CVSVRPQETQYF,TGTGTCAGCGTACGGCCCCAAGAGACCCAGTACTTC
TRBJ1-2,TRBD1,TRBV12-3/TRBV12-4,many,CASSTGGGYTF,TGTGCCAGCAGCACAGGGGGCGGCTACACCTTC
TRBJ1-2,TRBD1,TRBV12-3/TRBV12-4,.,CASSGQGWGYTF,TGTGCCAGCAGTGGACAGGGCTGGGGCTACACCTTC
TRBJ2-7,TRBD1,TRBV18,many,CASSPPSGGLQYF,TGTGCCAGCTCACCACCGTCAGGGGGCCTACAGTACTTC
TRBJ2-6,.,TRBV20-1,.,CSASTAGANVLTF,TGCAGTGCCTCCACGGCTGGGGCCAACGTCCTGACTTTC
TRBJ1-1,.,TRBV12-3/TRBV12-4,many,CASSRRDGEAFF,TGTGCCAGCAGTAGGCGGGACGGTGAAGCTTTCTTT
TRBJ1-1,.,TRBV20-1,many,CSARGGDDTEAFF,TGCAGTGCTAGAGGCGGGGACGACACTGAAGCTTTCTTT
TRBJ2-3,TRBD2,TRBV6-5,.,CASSSSGRELTDTQYF,TGTGCCAGCAGTTCTAGCGGGAGGGAGCTCACAGATACGCAGTATTTT
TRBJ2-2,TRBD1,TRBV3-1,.,CASSQQQNRGTGELFF,TGTGCCAGCAGCCAGCAGCAAAACAGGGGAACCGGGGAGCTGTTTTTT
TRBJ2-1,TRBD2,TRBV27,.,CTSLSGTSYYNEQFF,TGTACCAGTCTTTCCGGGACTAGCTACTACAATGAGCAGTTCTTC
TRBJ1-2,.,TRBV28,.,CASSTHSYGYTF,TGTGCCAGCAGTACCCATTCTTATGGCTACACCTTC
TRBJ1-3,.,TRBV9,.,CASSPRGLRDSGNTIYF,TGTGCCAGCAGCCCCAGGGGTCTCCGGGATTCTGGAAACACCATATATTTT
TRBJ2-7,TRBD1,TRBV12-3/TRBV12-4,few,CASSLSDRRKMGEQYF,TGTGCCAGCAGTTTGTCGGACAGGAGGAAGATGGGCGAGCAGTACTTC
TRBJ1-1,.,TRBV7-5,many,CISVPEAHRDRGFNTEAFF,.
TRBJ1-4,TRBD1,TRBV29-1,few,CSVGTGREKLFF,TGCAGCGTCGGGACAGGGAGGGAAAAACTGTTTTTT
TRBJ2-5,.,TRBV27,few,CASSRRYQETQYF,TGTGCCAGCAGTCGCCGGTACCAAGAGACCCAGTACTTC
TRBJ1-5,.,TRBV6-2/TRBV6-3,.,CASSVAGYSNQPQHF,TGTGCCAGCAGCGTTGCGGGGTATAGCAATCAGCCCCAGCATTTT
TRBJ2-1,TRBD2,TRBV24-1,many,CATRTSGGAPYNEQFF,TGTGCCACCCGGACTAGCGGGGGGGCCCCTTACAATGAGCAGTTCTTC
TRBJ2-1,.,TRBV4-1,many,CASSQVSAGTEFF,TGCGCCAGCAGCCAAGTATCGGCCGGGACGGAATTCTTC
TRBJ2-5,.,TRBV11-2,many,CASSLGPNSKETQYF,TGTGCCAGCAGCTTAGGACCAAACTCTAAAGAGACCCAGTACTTC
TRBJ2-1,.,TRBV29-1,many,CSVGGVRLYNEQFF,TGCAGCGTTGGGGGGGTCAGGTTATACAATGAGCAGTTCTTC
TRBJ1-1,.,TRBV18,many,CASSPSGGLNTEAFF,TGTGCCAGCTCGCCATCTGGGGGCCTGAACACTGAAGCTTTCTTT
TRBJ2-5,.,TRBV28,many,CASSLRGGWETQYF,TGTGCCAGCAGTTTAAGGGGGGGTTGGGAGACCCAGTACTTC